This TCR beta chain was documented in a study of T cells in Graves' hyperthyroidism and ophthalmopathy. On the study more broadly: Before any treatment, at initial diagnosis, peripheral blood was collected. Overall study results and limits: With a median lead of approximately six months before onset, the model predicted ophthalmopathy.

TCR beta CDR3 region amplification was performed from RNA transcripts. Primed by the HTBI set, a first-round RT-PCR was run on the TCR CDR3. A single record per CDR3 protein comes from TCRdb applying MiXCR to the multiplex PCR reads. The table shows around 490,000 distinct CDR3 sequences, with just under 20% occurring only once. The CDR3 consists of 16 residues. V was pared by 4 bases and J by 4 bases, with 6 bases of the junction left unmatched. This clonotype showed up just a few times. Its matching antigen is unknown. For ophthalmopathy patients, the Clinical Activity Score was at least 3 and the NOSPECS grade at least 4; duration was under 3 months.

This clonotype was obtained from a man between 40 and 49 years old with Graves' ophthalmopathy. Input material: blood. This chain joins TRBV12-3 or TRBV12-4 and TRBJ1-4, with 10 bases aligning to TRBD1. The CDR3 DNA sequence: TGTGCCAGCAGTTACGACAGGGGGCCGATTAATGAAAAACTGTTTTTT. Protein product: CASSYDRGPINEKLFF.